This TCR beta chain is from a study of blood T cell repertoires in COVID-19. Looking at the study overall: Specimens from acute and convalescent COVID-19 originated in the United States, Italy and Spain.

This CDR3 is 12 amino acids long. CDR1 is MNHNY, CDR2 SVGAGI, per germline (reference sequence). Repertoires were generated with immunoSEQ multiplex PCR, while TCRdb's copy carries only in-frame clones and drops some. This sample has 64,000 or so clones, with over 75% found just once. This clone was counted a few times. Material: peripheral blood. The clonotype was recovered from a human donor in a cohort sampled during active COVID-19. This chain connects TRBV6-6 to TRBJ1-2, with a weak D call TRBD1 (5 bases). The chain's CDR3 is CAARGTNYGYTF. The CDR3 DNA reads as TGTGCAGCGCGGGGCACTAACTATGGCTACACCTTC.